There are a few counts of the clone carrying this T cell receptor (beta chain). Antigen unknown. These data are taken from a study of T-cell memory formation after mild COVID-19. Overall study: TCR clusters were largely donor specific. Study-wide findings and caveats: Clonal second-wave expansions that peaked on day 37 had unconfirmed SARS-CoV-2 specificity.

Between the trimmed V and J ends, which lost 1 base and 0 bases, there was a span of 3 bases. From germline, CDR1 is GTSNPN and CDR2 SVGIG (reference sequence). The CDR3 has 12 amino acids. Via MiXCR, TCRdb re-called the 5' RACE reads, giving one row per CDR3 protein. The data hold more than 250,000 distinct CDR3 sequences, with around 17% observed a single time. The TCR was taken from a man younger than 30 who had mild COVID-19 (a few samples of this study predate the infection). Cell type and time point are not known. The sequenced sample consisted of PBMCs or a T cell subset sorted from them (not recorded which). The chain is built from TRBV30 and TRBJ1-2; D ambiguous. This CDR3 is CAWSESNYGYTF. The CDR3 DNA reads TGTGCCTGGAGTGAGTCTAACTATGGCTACACCTTC.